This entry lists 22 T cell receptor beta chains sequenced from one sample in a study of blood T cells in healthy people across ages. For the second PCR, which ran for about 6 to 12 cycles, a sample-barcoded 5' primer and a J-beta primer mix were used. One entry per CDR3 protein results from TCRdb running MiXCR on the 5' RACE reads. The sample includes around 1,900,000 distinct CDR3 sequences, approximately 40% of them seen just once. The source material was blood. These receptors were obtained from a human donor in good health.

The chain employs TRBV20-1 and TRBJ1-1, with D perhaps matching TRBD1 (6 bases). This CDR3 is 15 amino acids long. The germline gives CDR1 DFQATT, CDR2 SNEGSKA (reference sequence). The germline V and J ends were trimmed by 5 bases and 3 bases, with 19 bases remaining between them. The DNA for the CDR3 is TGCAGTGCTGAAACAGGGTATGCAAGGGACACTGAAGCTTTCTTT. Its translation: CSAETGYARDTEAFF.

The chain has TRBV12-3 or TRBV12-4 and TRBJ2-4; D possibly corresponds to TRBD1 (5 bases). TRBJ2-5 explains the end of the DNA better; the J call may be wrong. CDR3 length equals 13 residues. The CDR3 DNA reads TGTGCCAGCCAGAAACTCCAGGGAAAGACCCAGTACTTC. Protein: CASQKLQGKTQYF.

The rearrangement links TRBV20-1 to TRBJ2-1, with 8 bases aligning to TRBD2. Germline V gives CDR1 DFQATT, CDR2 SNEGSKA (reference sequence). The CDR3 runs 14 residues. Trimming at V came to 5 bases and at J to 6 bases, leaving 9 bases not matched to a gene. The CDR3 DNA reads TGCAGTGCTCCCGGGACTAGAAAGGGCAATGAGCAGTTCTTC. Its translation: CSAPGTRKGNEQFF.

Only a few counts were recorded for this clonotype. Written as DNA, the CDR3 is TGCGCCAGCAGCGCCCTAGCGGACTCAGATACGCAGTATTTT. Protein sequence: CASSALADSDTQYF. J is TRBJ2-3 and V is TRBV4-3; TRBD2 aligns across 7 bases. CDR1 is LGHNA and CDR2 is YSLEER in the germline V gene. V was clipped by 5 bases and J by 4 bases; unmatched bases: 6. This CDR3 region has 14 residues.

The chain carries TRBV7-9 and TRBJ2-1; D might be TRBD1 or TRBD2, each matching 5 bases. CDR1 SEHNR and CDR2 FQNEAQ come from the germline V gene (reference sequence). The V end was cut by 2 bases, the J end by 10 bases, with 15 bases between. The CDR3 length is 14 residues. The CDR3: CASSLKGRASEQFF. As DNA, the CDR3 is TGTGCCAGCAGCTTAAAGGGACGAGCAAGCGAGCAGTTCTTC.

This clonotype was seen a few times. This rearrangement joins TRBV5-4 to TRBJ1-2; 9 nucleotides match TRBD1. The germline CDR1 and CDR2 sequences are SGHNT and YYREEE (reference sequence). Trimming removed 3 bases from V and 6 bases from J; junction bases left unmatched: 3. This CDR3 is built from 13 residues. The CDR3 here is CASSWDREDGYTF. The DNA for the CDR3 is TGTGCCAGCAGCTGGGACAGGGAAGATGGCTACACCTTC.

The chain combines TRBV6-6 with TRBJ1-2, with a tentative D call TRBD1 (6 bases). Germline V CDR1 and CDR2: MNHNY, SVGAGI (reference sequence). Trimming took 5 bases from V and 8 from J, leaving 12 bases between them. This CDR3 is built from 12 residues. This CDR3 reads CASSRNREGYTF. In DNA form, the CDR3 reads TGTGCCAGCAGTCGGAACAGGGAAGGCTACACCTTC.

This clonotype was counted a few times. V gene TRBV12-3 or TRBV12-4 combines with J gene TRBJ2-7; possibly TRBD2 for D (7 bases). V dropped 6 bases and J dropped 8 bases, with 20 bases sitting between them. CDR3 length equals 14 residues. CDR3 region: CASRGGQTNHQQYF. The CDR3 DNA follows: TGTGCCAGCAGGGGGGGGCAAACGAACCACCAGCAGTACTTC.

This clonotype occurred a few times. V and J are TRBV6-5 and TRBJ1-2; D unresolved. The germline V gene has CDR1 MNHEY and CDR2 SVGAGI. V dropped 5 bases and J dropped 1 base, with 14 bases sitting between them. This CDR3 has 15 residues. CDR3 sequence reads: CASSRQLGINYGYTF. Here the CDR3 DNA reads TGTGCCAGCAGTCGCCAGTTGGGTATTAACTATGGCTACACCTTC.

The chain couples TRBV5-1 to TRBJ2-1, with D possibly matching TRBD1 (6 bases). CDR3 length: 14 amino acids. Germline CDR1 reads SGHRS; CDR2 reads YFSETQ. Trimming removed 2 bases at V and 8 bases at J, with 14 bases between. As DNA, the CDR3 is TGCGCCAGCAGCTTTAACAAGGCAGGGGATGAGCAGTTCTTC. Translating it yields CASSFNKAGDEQFF.

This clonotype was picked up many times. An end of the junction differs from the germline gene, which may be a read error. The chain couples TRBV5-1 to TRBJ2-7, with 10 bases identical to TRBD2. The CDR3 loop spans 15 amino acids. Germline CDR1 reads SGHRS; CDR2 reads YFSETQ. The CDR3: CASSPLAGPTYEQYF. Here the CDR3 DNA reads TGTGCCAGCAGCCCACTAGCGGGGCCAACCTACGAGCAGTACTTC.

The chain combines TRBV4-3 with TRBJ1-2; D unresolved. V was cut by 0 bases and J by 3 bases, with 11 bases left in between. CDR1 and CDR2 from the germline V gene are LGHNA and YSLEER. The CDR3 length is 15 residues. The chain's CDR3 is CASSQDPSPYYGYTF. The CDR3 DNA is TGCGCCAGCAGCCAAGACCCTTCGCCGTACTATGGCTACACCTTC.

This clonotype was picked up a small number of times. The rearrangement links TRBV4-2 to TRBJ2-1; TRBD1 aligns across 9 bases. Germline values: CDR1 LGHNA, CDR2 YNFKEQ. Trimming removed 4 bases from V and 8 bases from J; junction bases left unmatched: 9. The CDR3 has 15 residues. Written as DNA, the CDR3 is TGTGCCAGCAGCCCCGGACAGGGGATGGGCGATGAGCAGTTCTTC. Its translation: CASSPGQGMGDEQFF.

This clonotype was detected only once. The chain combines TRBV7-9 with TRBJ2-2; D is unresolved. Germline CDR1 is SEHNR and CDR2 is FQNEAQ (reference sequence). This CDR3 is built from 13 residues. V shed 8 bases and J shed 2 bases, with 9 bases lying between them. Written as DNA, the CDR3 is TGTGCCAGCGGGCTACTTAACACCGGGGAGCTGTTTTTT. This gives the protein CASGLLNTGELFF.

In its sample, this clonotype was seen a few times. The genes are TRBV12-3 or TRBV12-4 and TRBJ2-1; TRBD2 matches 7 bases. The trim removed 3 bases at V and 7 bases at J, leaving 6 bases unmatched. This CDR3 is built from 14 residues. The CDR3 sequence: CASSFGTKQNEQFF. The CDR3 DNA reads TGTGCCAGCAGTTTTGGGACTAAGCAAAATGAGCAGTTCTTC.

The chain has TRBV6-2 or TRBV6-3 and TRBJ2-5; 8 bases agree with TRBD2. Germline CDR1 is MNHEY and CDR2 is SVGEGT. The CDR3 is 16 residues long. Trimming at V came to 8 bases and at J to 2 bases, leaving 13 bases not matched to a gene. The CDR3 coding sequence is TGTGCCAGCGGCGAAATCCTAGCGGGTGCACAAGAGACCCAGTACTTC. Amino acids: CASGEILAGAQETQYF.

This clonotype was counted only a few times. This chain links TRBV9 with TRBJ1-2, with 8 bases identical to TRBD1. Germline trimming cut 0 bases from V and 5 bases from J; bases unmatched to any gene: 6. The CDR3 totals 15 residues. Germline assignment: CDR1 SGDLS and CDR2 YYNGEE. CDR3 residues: CASSVAGGVRYGYTF. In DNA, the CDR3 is TGTGCCAGCAGCGTAGCAGGGGGCGTAAGATATGGCTACACCTTC.

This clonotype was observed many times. This CDR3 is CASSYEADRVETQYF. CDR3 nucleotides: TGTGCCAGCAGTTACGAGGCGGACAGGGTTGAGACCCAGTACTTC. The V gene is TRBV6-5, the J gene TRBJ2-5, with 8 positions matching TRBD1. CDR3 length: 15 residues. V lost 2 bases, J lost 5 bases, and 7 bases stayed unmatched. Germline V gene sequence: CDR1 MNHEY, CDR2 SVGAGI.

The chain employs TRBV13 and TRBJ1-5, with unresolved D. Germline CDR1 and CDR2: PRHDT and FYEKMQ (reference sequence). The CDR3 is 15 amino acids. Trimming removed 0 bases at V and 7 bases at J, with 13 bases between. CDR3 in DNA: TGTGCCAGCAGCTTAGGACAGATCTTTGCCCAGCCCCAGCATTTT. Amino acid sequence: CASSLGQIFAQPQHF.

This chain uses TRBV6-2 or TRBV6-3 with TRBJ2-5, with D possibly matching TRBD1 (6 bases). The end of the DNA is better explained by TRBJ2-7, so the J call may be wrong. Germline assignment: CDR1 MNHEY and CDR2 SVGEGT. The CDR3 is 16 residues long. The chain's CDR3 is CASSCRQDWGSGEQYF. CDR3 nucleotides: TGTGCCAGCAGCTGCCGACAGGACTGGGGTTCTGGCGAGCAGTACTTC.

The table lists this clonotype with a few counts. CDR3 loop: CASSYSEVYGNQPQHF. Written as DNA, the CDR3 is TGTGCCAGCAGTTACTCGGAGGTGTATGGCAATCAGCCCCAGCATTTT. V is TRBV6-2 or TRBV6-3 and J is TRBJ1-5; D gene uncertain. V was cut by 0 bases and J by 2 bases, with 11 bases left in between. The CDR3 contains 16 residues. Looked up from germline, CDR1 is MNHEY and CDR2 is SVGEGT.

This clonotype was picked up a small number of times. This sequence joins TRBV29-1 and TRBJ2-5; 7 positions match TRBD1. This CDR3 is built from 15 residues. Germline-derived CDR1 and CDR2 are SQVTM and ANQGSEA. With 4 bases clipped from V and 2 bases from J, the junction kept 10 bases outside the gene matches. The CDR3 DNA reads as TGCAGCGTTGCATGGGGACAGAGACCTCAAGAGACCCAGTACTTC. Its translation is CSVAWGQRPQETQYF.